This T cell receptor (beta chain) was sequenced for a study of cytomegalovirus exposure and HLA in healthy donors (dated by TCRdb to between 2016 and 2019). For context, the study as a whole: An earlier analysis of approximately 640 of the donors reported approximately 270 Gb of sequence data and around 120 million unique TCR beta sequences from 150 million to 200 million T cells. Around 320 gigabases of sequencing data and tens of millions of unique TCR sequences were included in an early release covering over 600 HLA-typed donors. Of the 398 genotyped donors, 65% to 90% fell in the genetic ancestry cluster associated with self-reported Caucasian donors. The study aimed to test whether cataloging public T cell receptors could reveal signatures of past pathogen exposure. The T cell repertoires of around 670 subjects were profiled by immunosequencing and related to cytomegalovirus serostatus. A separate validation cohort of roughly 130 different subjects was used in addition to the approximately 670-subject first cohort. To predict cytomegalovirus infection status, the study brought together high-throughput TCR immunosequencing, statistical association of individual TCRs with disease status, and machine learning. In a later analysis, previously published TCR beta repertoires from about 640 donors were re-analyzed and high-resolution HLA genotyping was added so that TCR occurrence patterns could be studied. Rather than using new phenotypic data, the later analysis identified candidate immune exposures from TCR beta sequences and from how often those sequences occurred across donors. An earlier analysis of 587 of the donors applied high-throughput TCR beta sequencing to assess whether each TCR beta V gene segment acted as functional or pseudogenic. Donor age, sex, ethnicity and CMV serostatus were compiled alongside the repertoire data. Genome-wide SNP genotypes for about 60% of the 666 donors were used in a later genetic analysis, which treated that subset as a discovery cohort. Every discovery cohort repertoire had been produced on one sequencing platform. Both class I and class II loci were covered by HLA typing, at four-digit resolution. Typing coverage differed by locus: A, B, C, DRB1 and DQB1 were typed in roughly 629-640 donors, DQA1 in 522, DPA1 in approximately 600, and DPB1 in just under 490. Five DR-DQ haplotypes were handled as single units for association and clustering because linkage in the cohort was strong. Among under 450 genotyped donors of the cohort, an average of approximately 240,000 unique TCR beta nucleotide sequences were sequenced per donor, around 20% of them non-productive.

Broader findings and caveats from the paper: In a later analysis, HLA-associated TCR beta chains were found to be more clonally expanded and to have lower generation probabilities than equally common non-associated chains. In an earlier analysis of around 600 of the donors, most TCR beta V segments were observed in productive rearrangements about 87% or about 30% of the time, broadly matching IMGT annotations. When HLA alleles, especially DR and DQ, strongly co-occurred, TCR associations were difficult to assign to individual alleles. A further reported finding was that TCR beta sequences accurately predicted the HLA-A and HLA-B alleles for most subjects in the first cohort. Immune exposure information for the cohort was limited to CMV serostatus. The study gave a list of 150 to 200 TCR beta chains associated with cytomegalovirus. A later analysis reported that several top co-occurrence clusters appeared linked to parvovirus B19, influenza, CMV and Epstein-Barr virus. Because HLA typing was missing for some donors at each locus, association tests included only the typed subset. The earlier analysis of some 560 of the donors excluded over 15 rarely observed V segments, including chromosome 9 orphons, because counts were too low. In a later genetic analysis, fewer N-insertions in productive TCRs were reported among donors in an Asian-associated ancestry cluster than the roughly 710-donor mean. According to a later analysis, TCR association rates differed among HLA loci, with DRB1 alleles showing the most associated TCRs and HLA-C alleles showing the fewest. The authors suggested that the approach could potentially be generalized to other disease states and immunological phenotypes. Cytomegalovirus status was reported to be diagnosed by the classifier with high specificity and sensitivity in both the original and validation cohorts. In a later analysis, most CMV-associated TCR beta chains were found to appear HLA-restricted, with HLA associations seemingly driven largely by CMV exposure. An association between a missense DCLRE1C variant and V-gene and J-gene trimming of TCR beta chains was found in a later genetic analysis and replicated in an independent cohort. Presence/absence analyses assumed roughly uniform sequencing depth across donors, an assumption that may not hold. A cluster of highly shared sequence variants was judged likely to represent a technical artifact of the sequencing pipeline. Some IMGT-functional V segments, including TRBV6-2 and TRBV6-3, could not be distinguished by the 87-base-pair reads and were therefore excluded. In vitro tests confirmed that a few of the cytomegalovirus-associated TCR beta chains recognize cytomegalovirus antigens. Across donors, most TCR sequences were observed very rarely, whereas some public TCRs were present in many individuals. Linkage disequilibrium might explain the correlated functional status among segregating V segments, but an unknown experimental factor could not be excluded. A later analysis associated about 16,000 TCR beta sequences with specific HLA alleles at a false discovery rate of 0.05. In this cohort, only TCR beta chains were sequenced, and detectable features were limited by the absence of alpha or paired-chain data.

Libraries were prepared through the immunoSEQ multiplex PCR assay. The multiplex PCR relied on a mix of 60 forward primers for TCR Vbeta segments and 13 reverse primers for TCR Jbeta segments. Amplification of the CDR3 region of rearranged TCR beta genes was performed with a multiplex PCR assay on genomic DNA. On the Illumina HiSeq System, the amplified TCR beta libraries were sequenced as 87-base-pair reads. On the study's bioinformatics: Across the 500 to 700 repertoires, a later analysis counted some 81 million unique TCR beta chains, around 11 million of which were shared by at least two donors. Raw reads were error-corrected and collapsed into unique sequences by a nearest-neighbor algorithm in which closely related sequences were merged to remove PCR and sequencing errors. Alignment of CDR3 sequences to IMGT reference sequences was used to assign V, D and J gene segments. For a sequence to be retained, a match of at least six nucleotides to both a V gene segment and a J gene segment was required. Rearrangements were classified as productive when the CDR3 lacked stop codons and remained in frame with V and J, and all other rearrangements were classified as non-productive. CDR3 was defined by IMGT convention, running from the second conserved V-encoded cysteine to the conserved J-encoded phenylalanine. In an earlier analysis of approximately 500 of the donors, sequences lacking an unambiguous match to a single V gene segment were excluded. An earlier analysis of 500 to 700 of the donors classified V segments as functional when productive rearrangements were above 56.7% and as segregating when the standard deviation between donors was above 5%. To diagnose cytomegalovirus status from the catalog of TCR beta chain sequences, a statistical classification framework was built. V and J gene assignment, in a later analysis, came from comparing TCR nucleotide sequences with IMGT/GENE-DB human TR gene sequences. In a later analysis, CDR3 sequences and most-parsimonious VDJ recombination scenarios were assigned using the TCRdist pipeline. In a later analysis, each TCR beta chain was defined by its CDR3 amino acid sequence together with its V-gene family, and reads lacking a unique V-gene family were excluded. In a later analysis, 450 to 600 highly shared, low-generation-probability nucleotide sequences were removed to address suspected cross-contamination and a sequencing artifact. In a later analysis, a clonal expansion index for each public chain was calculated from normalized within-repertoire ranks of inferred template counts. A later analysis computed generation probabilities with a VDJ recombination model fitted to out-of-frame rearrangements, and checked the results against IGoR. A later analysis scored TCR-TCR, TCR-HLA and TCR-CMV co-occurrence with hypergeometric tests, applying a repertoire-size bias correction to TCR pairs. A later analysis estimated false discovery rates by permuting HLA or CMV assignments 20 times. In a later analysis, co-occurring TCRs were grouped with DBSCAN, and TCRdist sequence similarity was added when clustering was performed within HLA-allele-positive subsets. Co-occurrence clustering excluded repertoires with fewer than 30,000 or more than 120,000 public chains, plus five with anomalous nucleotide sharing. Drawn from immuneACCESS, this table holds only the in-frame rearrangements with V and J called that TCRdb kept. Clones are partly lost; checked studies trace under half to an unresolved V gene and leave the rest unexplained. The V and J calls and clone size were taken over from that table, and D and trimming were inferred from the DNA. A total of approximately 90,000 clones appear in this sample, roughly 79% of them only once. Around 1.4% of the sample is held by the ten biggest clonotypes.

The germline V gene (reference sequence) supplies CDR1 LNHNV and CDR2 YYDKDF. V and J are trimmed by 5 bases and 0 bases, and the gene matches miss 18 bases of the junction. From the cysteine through the phenylalanine, the CDR3 covers 20 amino acids. Just CDR3 DNA is preserved here, 60 bases in frame from base 1. In total, about 650 healthy bone marrow donors made up the cohort. At the time of sampling, all cohort members were nominally healthy, though unrecorded immune exposures were likely present. The donor tested CMV seronegative, placing the donor among the roughly 350 seronegative members of the cohort. A peripheral blood sample was provided by each donor, and peripheral blood mononuclear cells were used for TCR beta sequencing. The Qiagen DNeasy Blood Extraction Kit was used to extract genomic DNA from the blood cell samples. This clone has more than one count but fewer than ten. The target of this receptor is not known. Base qualities are missing; no much larger clone stands one base away.

The source of this sequence is a male donor in good health and CMV-seronegative. Sequenced material: PBMCs. The rearranged segments are TRBV15 and TRBJ1-4; 7 bases in the junction line up with TRBD1. The DNA is TGTGCCACCAGCGGACTATGGACAGGATCCACAGTCGCAACTAATGAAAAACTGTTTTTT. It translates to CATSGLWTGSTVATNEKLFF.